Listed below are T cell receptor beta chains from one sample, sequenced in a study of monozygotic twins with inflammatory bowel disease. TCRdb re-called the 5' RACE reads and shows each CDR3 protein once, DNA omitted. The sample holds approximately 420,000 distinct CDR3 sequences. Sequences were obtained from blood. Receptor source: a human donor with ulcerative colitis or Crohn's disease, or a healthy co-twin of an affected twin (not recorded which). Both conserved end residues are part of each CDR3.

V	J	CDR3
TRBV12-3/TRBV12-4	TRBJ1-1	CASSAALATEAFF
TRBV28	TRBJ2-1	CASSPPPTGSNEQFF
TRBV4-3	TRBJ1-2	CASSQGQGYGYTF
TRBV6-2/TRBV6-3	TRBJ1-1	CASSTPGHRAFF
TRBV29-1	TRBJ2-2	CSGSSGRAAGTGELFF
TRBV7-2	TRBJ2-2	CASSFTGLKANTGELFF
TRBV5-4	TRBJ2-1	CASSSPGQGTEQFF
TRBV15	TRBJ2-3	CATSRTSTDTQYF
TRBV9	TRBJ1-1	CASSAAQGAGDTEAFF
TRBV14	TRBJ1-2	CASSLGQEFYRGYTF
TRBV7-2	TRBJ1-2	CASSLLRDSYGYTF
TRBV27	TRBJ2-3	CASSSRGGSTDTQYF
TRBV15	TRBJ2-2	CATSRDQGYTGELFF
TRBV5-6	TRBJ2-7	CASSTQGLAYEQYF
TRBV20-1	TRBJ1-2	CSARDRPGVAISNYGYTF
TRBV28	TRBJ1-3	CAVCRRTGNTIYF
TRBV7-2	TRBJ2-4	CASSLVGRLAKNIQYF
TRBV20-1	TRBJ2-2	CSARLVFPTGELFF
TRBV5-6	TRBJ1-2	CASSYTGTGSNYGYTF
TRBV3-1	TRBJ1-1	CASSQGGMNTEAFF
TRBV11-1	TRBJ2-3	CASSRQGSGSPLHNTDTQYF
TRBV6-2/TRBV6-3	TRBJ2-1	CASSYGSMAYNEQFF
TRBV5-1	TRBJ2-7	CASSLSTGISYEQYF
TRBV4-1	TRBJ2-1	CASSQDLSGRTEQFF
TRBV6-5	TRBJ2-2	CASSSPRGGNTGELFF
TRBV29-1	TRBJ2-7	CSATTGRYEQYF
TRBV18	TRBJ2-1	CASSPAEAGGIFGYNEQFF
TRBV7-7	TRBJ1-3	CASSRDRGAGNTIYF
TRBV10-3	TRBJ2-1	CAISAREVQGNEQFF
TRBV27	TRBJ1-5	CASSLTRGVNQPQHF
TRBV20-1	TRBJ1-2	CSARRVPLDGYAF
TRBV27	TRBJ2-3	CASRRGAEISSTDTQYF
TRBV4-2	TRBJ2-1	CASSQDRGQVYNEQFF
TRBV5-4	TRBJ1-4	CASSPGSGVGEKLFF
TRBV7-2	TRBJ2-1	CASSRPRINEQFF
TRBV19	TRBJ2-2	CASSLLAGANTGELFF
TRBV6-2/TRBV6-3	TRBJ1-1	CASSYFRAGHLNTEAFF
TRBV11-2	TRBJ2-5	CASSLFPPGGKRETQYF
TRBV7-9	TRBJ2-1	CASSPPTSGNGDNEQFF
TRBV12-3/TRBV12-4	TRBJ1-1	CASSYRGRDTEAFF
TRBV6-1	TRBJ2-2	CASSLTWGTGELFF
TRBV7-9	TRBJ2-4	CASSFPLGLKNIQYF
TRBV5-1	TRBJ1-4	CASSTAGGNEKLFF
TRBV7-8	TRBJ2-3	CASSITGVTDTQYF
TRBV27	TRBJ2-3	CASSRQGETDTQYF
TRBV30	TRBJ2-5	CAWHPGQSPIRETQYF
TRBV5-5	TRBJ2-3	CASSRDRGKTDTQYF
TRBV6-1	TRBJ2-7	CASNLRRGGAYEQYF
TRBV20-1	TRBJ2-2	CSARDRGENTGELFF
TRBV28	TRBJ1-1	CAIGQGVNTEAFF
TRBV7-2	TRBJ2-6	CASSLKIGGDSGANVLTF
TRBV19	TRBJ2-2	CASSFPTVASGELFF
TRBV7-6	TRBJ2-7	CASSLPGRQYEQYF
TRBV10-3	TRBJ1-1	CAISESGQFMNTEAFF
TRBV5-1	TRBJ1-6	CASSLGSPSPLHF